This T cell receptor (beta chain) derives from a study of cytomegalovirus exposure and HLA in healthy donors. Findings and caveats of the study: In vitro experiments confirmed that three CMV-associated chains were specific for CMV antigens.

Donors in the study were healthy people who gave bone marrow. Both 60 Vbeta primers and 13 Jbeta primers went into the PCR. The protocol was immunoSEQ multiplex PCR, while the TCRdb copy is restricted to in-frame clones and leaves out a portion. The sample gives 150,000 to 200,000 clones, around 83% of which show up once; around 9% is in the top ten. Comments on this clone: Its antigen is unknown.

Trimming took 3 bases from V and 2 from J, leaving 3 bases between them. Germline V gives CDR1 SGDLS, CDR2 YYNGEE. The CDR3 consists of 12 residues. This chain uses TRBV9 with TRBJ1-5, with no clear D. This sequence was found in a male donor in good health and CMV-seropositive. Input material: PBMCs. Here the CDR3 reads CASSGGNQPQHF. CDR3 sequence (DNA): TGTGCCAGCAGCGGAGGCAATCAGCCCCAGCATTTT.